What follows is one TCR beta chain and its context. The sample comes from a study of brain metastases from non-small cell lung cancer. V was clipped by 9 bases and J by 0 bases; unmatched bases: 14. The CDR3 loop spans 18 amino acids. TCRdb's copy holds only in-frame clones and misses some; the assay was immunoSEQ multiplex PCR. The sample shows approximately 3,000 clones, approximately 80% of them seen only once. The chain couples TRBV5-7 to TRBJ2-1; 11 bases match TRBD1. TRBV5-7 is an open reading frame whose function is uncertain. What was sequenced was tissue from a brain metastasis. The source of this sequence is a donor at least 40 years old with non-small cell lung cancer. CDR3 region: CATPRGQGGLSSYNEQFF. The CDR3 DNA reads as TGTGCCACCCCTCGGGGACAGGGGGGTTTGAGCTCCTACAATGAGCAGTTCTTC.